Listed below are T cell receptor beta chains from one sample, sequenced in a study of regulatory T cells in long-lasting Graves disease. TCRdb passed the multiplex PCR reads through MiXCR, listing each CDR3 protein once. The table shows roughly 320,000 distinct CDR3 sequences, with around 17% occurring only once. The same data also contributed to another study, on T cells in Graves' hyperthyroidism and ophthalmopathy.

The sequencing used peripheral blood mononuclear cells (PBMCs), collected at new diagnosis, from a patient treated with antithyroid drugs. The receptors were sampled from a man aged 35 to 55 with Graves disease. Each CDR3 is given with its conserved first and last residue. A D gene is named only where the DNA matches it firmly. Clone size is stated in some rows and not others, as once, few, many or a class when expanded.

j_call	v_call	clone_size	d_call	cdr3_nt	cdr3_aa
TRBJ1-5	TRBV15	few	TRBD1	TGTGCCACCAGCAGAGACCGGACAGGGGACAATCAGCCCCAGCATTTT	CATSRDRTGDNQPQHF
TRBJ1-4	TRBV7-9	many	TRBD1	TGTGCCAGCAGCGGCCGGACAGGGGCGGGAAAACTGTTTTTT	CASSGRTGAGKLFF
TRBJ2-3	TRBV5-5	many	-	TGTGCCAGCAGTTTTCCAGGGGAAGATACGCAGTATTTT	CASSFPGEDTQYF
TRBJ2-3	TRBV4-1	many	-	TGCGCCAGCAGCCAAGATGGGCTCGGGGCAGATACGCAGTATTTT	CASSQDGLGADTQYF
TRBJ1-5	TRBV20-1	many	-	TGCAGTGCTAGTATGCAGGTTTATCAGCCCCAGCATTTT	CSASMQVYQPQHF
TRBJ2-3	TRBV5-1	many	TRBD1	TGCGCCAGCAGCTTGGGACAGGGAGCGACAGATACGCAGTATTTT	CASSLGQGATDTQYF
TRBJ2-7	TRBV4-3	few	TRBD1	TGCGCCAGCAGCCAACTCGCCGGGACAGGGTCCTACGAGCAGTACTTC	CASSQLAGTGSYEQYF
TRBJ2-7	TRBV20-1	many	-	TGCAGTGCTAGGCAGGGCTACGAGCAGTACTTC	CSARQGYEQYF
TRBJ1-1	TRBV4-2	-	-	TGTGCCAGCAGCCCCCGGCTGTCGAACACTGAAGCTTTCTTT	CASSPRLSNTEAFF
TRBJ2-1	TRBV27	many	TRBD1	TGTGCCAGCAGTTCCACCAGGACAGGGCCCTACAATGAGCAGTTCTTC	CASSSTRTGPYNEQFF
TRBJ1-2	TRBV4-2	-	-	TGTGCCAGCAGCCAAGAGAGGTCCCGGCGGGGCTACACCTTC	CASSQERSRRGYTF
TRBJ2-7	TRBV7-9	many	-	TGTGCCAGCAGCCTGAGCTCCTACGAGCAGTACTTC	CASSLSSYEQYF
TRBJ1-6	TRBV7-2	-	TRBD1	TGTGCCAGCAGCTTAGAGGACAGGGGACAGTCACCCCTCCACTTT	CASSLEDRGQSPLHF
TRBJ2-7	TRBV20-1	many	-	TGCAGTGCTACAGAATGGAGACTAGACTCCCACGAGCAGTACTTC	CSATEWRLDSHEQYF
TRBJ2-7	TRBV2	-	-	TGTGCCACCGTACACGTATCCGAGGGTCCCTACGAGCAGTACTTC	CATVHVSEGPYEQYF
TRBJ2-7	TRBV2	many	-	TGTGCCAGCAGGGGGGTAGGGGGGGGCTACGAGCAGTACTTC	CASRGVGGGYEQYF